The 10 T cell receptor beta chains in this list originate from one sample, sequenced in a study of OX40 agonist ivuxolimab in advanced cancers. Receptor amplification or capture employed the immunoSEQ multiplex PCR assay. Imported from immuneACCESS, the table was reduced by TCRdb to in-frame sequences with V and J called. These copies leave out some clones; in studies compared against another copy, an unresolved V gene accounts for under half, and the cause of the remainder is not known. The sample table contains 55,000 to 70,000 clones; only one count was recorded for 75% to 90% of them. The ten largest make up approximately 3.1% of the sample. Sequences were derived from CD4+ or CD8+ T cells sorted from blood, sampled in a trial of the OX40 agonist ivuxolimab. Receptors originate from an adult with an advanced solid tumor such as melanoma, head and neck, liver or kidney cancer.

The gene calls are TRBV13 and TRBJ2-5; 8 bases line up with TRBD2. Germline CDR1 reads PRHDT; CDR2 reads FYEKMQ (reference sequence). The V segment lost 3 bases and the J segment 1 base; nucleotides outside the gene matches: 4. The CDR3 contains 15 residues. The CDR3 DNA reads TGTGCCAGCAGCTTGTGGCTAGCGGGCCAAGAGACCCAGTACTTC. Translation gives CASSLWLAGQETQYF.

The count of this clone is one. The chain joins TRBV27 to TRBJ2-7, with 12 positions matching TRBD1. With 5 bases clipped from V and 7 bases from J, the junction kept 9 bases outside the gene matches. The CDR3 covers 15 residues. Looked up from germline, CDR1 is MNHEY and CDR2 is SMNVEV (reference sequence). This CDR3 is CASSAWDRGPIEQYF. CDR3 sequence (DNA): TGTGCCAGCAGTGCTTGGGACAGGGGGCCGATTGAGCAGTACTTC.

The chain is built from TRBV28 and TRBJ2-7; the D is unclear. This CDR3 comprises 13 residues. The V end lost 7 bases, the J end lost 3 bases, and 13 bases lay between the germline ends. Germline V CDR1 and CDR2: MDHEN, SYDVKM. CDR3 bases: TGTGCCAGCACCTCTACCCCGGGCTACGAGCAGTACTTC. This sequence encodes CASTSTPGYEQYF. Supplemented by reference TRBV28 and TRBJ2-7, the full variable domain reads DVKVTQSSRYLVKRTGEKVFLECVQDMDHENMFWYRQDPGLGLRLIYFSYDVKMKEKGDIPEGYSVSREKKERFSLILESASTNQTSMYLCASTSTPGYEQYFGPGTRLTVT.

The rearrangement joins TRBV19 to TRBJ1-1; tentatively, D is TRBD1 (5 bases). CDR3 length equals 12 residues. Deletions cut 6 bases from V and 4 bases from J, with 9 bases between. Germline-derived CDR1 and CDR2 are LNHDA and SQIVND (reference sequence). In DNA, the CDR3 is TGTGCCAGTAGCAGGGTTTCCACTGAAGCTTTCTTT. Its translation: CASSRVSTEAFF.

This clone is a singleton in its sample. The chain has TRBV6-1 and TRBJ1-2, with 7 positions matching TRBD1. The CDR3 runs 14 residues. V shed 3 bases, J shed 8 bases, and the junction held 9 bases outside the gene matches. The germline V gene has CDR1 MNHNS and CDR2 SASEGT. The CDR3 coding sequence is TGTGCCAGCAGTGACCAGAACAGGGGAGGCGGCTACACCTTC. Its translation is CASSDQNRGGGYTF.

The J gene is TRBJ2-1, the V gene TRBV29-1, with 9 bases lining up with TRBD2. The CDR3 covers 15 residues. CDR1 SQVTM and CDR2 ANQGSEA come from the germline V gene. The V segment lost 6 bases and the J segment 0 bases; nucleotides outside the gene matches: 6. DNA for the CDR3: TGCAGCGTCCTGACTAGCGGACCCTCCTACAATGAGCAGTTCTTC. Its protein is CSVLTSGPSYNEQFF.

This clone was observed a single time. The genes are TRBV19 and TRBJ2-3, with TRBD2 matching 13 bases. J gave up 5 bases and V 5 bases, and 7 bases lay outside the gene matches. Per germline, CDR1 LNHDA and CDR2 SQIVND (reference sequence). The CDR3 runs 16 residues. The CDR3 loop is CASSLGLAGLGDTQYF. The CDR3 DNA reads TGTGCCAGTAGTCTGGGACTAGCGGGGCTCGGAGATACGCAGTATTTT.

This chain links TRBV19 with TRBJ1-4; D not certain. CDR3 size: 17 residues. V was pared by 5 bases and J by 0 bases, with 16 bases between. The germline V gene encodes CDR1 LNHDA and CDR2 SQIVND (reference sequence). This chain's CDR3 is CASSPTRRSATNEKLFF. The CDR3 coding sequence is TGTGCCAGTAGTCCCACCCGACGGAGTGCAACTAATGAAAAACTGTTTTTT. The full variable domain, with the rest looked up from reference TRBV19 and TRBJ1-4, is DGGITQSPKYLFRKEGQNVTLSCEQNLNHDAMYWYRQDPGQGLRLIYYSQIVNDFQKGDIAEGYSVSREKKESFPLTVTSAQKNPTAFYLCASSPTRRSATNEKLFFGSGTQLSVL.

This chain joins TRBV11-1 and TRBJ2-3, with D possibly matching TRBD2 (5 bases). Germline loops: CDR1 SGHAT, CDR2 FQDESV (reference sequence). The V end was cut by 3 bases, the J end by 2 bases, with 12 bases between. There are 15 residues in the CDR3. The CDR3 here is CASSLGRGYTDTQYF. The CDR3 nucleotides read TGTGCCAGCAGCTTGGGGAGAGGGTACACAGATACGCAGTATTTT.

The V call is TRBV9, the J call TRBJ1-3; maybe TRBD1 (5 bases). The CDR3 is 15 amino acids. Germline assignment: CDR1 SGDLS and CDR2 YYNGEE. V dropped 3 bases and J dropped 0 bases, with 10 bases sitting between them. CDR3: CASSGTGLSGNTIYF. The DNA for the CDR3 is TGTGCCAGCAGCGGGACGGGGCTCTCTGGAAACACCATATATTTT.